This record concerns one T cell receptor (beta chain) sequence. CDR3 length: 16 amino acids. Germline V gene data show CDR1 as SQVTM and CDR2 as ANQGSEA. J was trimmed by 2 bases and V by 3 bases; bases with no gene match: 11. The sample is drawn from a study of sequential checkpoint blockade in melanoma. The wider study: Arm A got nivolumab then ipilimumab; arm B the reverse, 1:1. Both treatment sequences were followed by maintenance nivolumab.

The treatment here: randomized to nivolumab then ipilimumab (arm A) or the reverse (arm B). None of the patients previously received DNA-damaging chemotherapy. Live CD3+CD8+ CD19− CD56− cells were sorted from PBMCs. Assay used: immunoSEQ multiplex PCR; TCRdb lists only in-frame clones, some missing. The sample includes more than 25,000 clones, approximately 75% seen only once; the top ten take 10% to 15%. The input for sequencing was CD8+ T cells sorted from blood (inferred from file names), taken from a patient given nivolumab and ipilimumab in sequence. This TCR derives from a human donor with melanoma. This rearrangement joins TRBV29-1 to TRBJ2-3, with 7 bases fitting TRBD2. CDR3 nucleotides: TGCAGCGTTGACGGACTAGGGGTCCCCTTCACAGATACGCAGTATTTT. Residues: CSVDGLGVPFTDTQYF.